This T cell receptor (beta chain) was documented in a study of blood T cell repertoires in COVID-19. Study summary: COVID-19 samples from acute and convalescent phases originated in the United States, Italy and Spain. PBMCs, B-cell-depleted T cells, or T cells provided the cDNA or gDNA that made up the material.

CDR3 length: 14 amino acids. Germline V gene sequence: CDR1 SGHTA, CDR2 FQGNSA. V lost 5 bases, J lost 8 bases, and 6 bases stayed unmatched. How the authors handled the data: Amplified reference gene primers provided the basis for estimating nucleated cell counts. The assay was immunoSEQ multiplex PCR, and TCRdb's table has in-frame clones only and misses some. V, J and clone size are taken as reported in that table, and D and trimming were inferred from the DNA itself. This table holds roughly 90,000 clones, around 90% found once. The source material was peripheral blood. The TCR originated in a man aged 35 to 55 with acute or convalescent COVID-19. This sequence joins TRBV7-2 and TRBJ1-6, with 7 bases matching TRBD1. In DNA form, the CDR3 reads TGTGCCAGCAGCCACGGGACAGATTATTCACCCCTCCACTTT. Amino acids: CASSHGTDYSPLHF.